This T cell receptor (beta chain) was identified during a study of cytotoxic CD8 clonotypes in ibrutinib-treated CLL. The protocol was immunoSEQ multiplex PCR, while the TCRdb copy is restricted to in-frame clones and leaves out a portion. Here the sample spans about 22,000 clones, approximately 77% being singletons. Cryopreserved PBMCs were the source of about 2.2 micrograms of genomic DNA, which went to TCR beta libraries. Germline V gives CDR1 LNHDA, CDR2 SQIVND (reference sequence). Trimming pared 2 bases from V and 4 bases from J, leaving 6 bases between. The CDR3 is made up of 13 amino acids. As regards this clone: Antigen: not known.

Study-level results: Whereas clonality rose at ibrutinib response, it declined toward baseline at progression. Rare overall, public clonotypes shrank or held steady under therapy.

The TCR sequence derives from a human donor with chronic lymphocytic leukemia. This chain joins TRBV19 and TRBJ1-5, with D unresolved. The sample consisted of PBMCs, taken before ibrutinib treatment. CDR3: CASSIRWNQPQHF. The CDR3 nucleotides are TGTGCCAGTAGTATACGGTGGAATCAGCCCCAGCATTTT.